This T cell receptor (beta chain) emerged from a study of cytomegalovirus exposure and HLA in healthy donors. Germline V gives CDR1 MNHNS, CDR2 SASEGT. This CDR3 is built from 14 residues. Germline trimming cut 5 bases from V and 1 base from J; bases unmatched to any gene: 1. The PCR ran on 60 Vbeta and 13 Jbeta primers. Profiled with immunoSEQ multiplex PCR; TCRdb holds only in-frame clones, not every one. The sample gives some 140,000 clones, approximately 70% of which show up once; about 1.5% is in the top ten. This chain connects TRBV6-1 to TRBJ2-2; 7 positions match TRBD1. The origin of this receptor is a human donor in good health. The specimen sequenced was PBMCs. CDR3 region: CASSRGRNTGELFF. CDR3 nucleotides: TGTGCCAGCAGTAGGGGGCGGAACACCGGGGAGCTGTTTTTT.